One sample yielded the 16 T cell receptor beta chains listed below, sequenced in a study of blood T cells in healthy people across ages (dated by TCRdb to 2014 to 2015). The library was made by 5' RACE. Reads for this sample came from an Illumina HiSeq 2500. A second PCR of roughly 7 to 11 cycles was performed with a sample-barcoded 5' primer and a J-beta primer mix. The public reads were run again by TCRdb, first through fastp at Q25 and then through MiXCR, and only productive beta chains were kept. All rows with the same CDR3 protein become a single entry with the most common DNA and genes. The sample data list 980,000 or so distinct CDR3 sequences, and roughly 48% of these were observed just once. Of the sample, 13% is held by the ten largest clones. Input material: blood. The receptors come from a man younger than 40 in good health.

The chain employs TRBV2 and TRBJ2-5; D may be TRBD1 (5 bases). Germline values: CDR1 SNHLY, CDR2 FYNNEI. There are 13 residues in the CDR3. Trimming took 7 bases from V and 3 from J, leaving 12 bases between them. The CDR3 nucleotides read TGTGCCAGCAAACGTATGGACAAAGAGACCCAGTACTTC. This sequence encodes CASKRMDKETQYF.

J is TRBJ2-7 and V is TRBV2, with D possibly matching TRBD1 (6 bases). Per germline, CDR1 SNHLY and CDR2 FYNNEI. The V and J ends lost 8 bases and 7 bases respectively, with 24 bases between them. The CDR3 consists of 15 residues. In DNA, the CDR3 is TGTGCCAGCGGGGATACAGGGTTGTCCTACAATGAGCAGTACTTC. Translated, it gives CASGDTGLSYNEQYF. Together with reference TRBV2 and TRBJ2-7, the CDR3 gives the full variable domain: EPEVTQTPSHQVTQMGQEVILRCVPISNHLYFYWYRQILGQKVEFLVSFYNNEISEKSEIFDDQFSVERPDGSNFTLKIRSTKLEDSAMYFCASGDTGLSYNEQYFGPGTRLTVT.

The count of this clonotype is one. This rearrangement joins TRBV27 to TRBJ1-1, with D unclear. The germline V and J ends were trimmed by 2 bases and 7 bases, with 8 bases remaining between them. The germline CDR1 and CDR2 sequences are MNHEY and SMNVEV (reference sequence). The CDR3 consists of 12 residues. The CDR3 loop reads CASSLPDGEAFF. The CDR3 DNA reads TGTGCCAGCAGTTTACCGGACGGTGAAGCTTTCTTT.

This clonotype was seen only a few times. The CDR3 spells CSVDRSNTEAFF. CDR3 nucleotides: TGCAGCGTTGACCGATCGAACACTGAAGCTTTCTTT. This sequence joins TRBV29-1 and TRBJ1-1; D is uncertain. The germline V and J ends were trimmed by 3 bases and 1 base, with 6 bases remaining between them. The germline gives CDR1 SQVTM, CDR2 ANQGSEA. The CDR3 totals 12 residues.

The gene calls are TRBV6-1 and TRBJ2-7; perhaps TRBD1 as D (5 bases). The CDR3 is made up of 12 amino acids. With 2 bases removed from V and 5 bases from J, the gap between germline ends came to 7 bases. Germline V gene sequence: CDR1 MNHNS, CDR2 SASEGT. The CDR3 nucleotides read TGTGCCAGCAGTGAACCCAGGGACGAGCAGTACTTC. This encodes CASSEPRDEQYF.

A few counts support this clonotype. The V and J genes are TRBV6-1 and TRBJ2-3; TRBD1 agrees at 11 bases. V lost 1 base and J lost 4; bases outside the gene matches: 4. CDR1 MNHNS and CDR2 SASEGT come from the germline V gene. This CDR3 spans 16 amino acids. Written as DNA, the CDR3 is TGTGCCAGCAGTGAAGATCCGGGACAGGGGGCAGATACGCAGTATTTT. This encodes CASSEDPGQGADTQYF.

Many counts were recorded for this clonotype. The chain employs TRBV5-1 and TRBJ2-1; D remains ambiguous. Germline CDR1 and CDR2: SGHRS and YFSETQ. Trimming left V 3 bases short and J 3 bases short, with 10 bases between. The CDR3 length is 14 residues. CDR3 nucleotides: TGCGCCAGCAGCTCCGGAGACGACTACAATGAGCAGTTCTTC. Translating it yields CASSSGDDYNEQFF.

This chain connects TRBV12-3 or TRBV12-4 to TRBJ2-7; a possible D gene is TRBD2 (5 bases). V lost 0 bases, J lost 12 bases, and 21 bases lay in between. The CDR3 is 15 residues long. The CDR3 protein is CASSLALEGSETRYF. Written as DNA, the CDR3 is TGTGCCAGCAGTTTAGCGCTTGAAGGGAGCGAGACCCGGTACTTC.

The CDR3 DNA follows: TGTGCCAGCAGTTTAAGGGGACAGGGGCTTGGTAGCCAGCCCCAGCATTTT. Residues: CASSLRGQGLGSQPQHF. The gene calls are TRBV28 and TRBJ1-5; the match to TRBD1 covers 10 bases. Germline CDR1 and CDR2: MDHEN and SYDVKM. After removal of 2 bases from V and 7 bases from J, the junction contained 11 bases not matched to a gene. This CDR3 has 17 residues.

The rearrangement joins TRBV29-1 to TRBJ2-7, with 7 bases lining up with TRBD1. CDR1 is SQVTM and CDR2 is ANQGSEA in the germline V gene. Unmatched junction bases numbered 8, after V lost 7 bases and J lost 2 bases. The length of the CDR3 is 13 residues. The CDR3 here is CSGLTGIPYEQYF. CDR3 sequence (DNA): TGCAGCGGGCTGACAGGGATCCCCTACGAGCAGTACTTC.

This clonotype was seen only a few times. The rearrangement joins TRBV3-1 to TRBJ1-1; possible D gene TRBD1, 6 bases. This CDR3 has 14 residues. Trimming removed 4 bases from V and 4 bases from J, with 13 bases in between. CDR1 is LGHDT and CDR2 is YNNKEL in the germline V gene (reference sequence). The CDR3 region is CASSPSSRGTEAFF. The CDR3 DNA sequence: TGTGCCAGCAGCCCTAGTAGCAGGGGCACTGAAGCTTTCTTT.

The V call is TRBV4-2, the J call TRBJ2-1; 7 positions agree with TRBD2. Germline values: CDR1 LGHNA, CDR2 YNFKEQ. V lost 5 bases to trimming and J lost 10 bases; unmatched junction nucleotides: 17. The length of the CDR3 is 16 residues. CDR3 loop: CASSRPGTNPPYEQFF. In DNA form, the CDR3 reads TGTGCCAGCAGCAGACCCGGGACTAACCCTCCCTACGAGCAGTTCTTC.

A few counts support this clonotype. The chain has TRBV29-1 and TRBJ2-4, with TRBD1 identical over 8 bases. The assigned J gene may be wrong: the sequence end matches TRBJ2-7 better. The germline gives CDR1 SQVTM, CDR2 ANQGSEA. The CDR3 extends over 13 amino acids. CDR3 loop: CSVRDRTSYEQYF. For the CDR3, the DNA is TGCAGCGTCCGGGACAGGACATCCTACGAGCAGTACTTC.

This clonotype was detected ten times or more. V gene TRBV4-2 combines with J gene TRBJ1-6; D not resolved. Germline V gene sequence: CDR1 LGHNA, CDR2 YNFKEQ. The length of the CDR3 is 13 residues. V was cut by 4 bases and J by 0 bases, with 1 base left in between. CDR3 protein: CASSRSYNSPLHF. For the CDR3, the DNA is TGTGCCAGCAGCCGCTCCTATAATTCACCCCTCCACTTT.

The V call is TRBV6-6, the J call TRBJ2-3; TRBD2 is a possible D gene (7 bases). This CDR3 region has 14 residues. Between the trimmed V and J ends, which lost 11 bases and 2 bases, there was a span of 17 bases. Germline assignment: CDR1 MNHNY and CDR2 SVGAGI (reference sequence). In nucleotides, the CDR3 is TGTGCCGGCATCCTGGGGGGGCACACAGATACGCAGTATTTT. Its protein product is CAGILGGHTDTQYF.

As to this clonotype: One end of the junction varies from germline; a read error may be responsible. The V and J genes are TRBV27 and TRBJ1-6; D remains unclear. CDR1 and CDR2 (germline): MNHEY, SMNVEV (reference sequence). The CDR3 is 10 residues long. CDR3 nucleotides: TGTGCCGGCAGTTTGGATCCCCTCCACTTT. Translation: CAGSLDPLHF.